The 22 T cell receptor beta chains in this list originate from one sample, sequenced in a study of blood T cell repertoires in COVID-19. Some clones are missing from TCRdb's copy, which holds only in-frame ones; the method was immunoSEQ multiplex PCR. The sample carries about 300,000 clones, 70% to 85% recorded once. Sequenced material: peripheral blood. These receptors were collected from a human donor with COVID-19, enrolled during active disease. The donor label of this sample is uncertain.

The chain has TRBV5-1 and TRBJ1-1; 8 bases are a match to TRBD1. V shed 2 bases, J shed 2 bases, and the junction held 2 bases outside the gene matches. The CDR3 extends over 14 amino acids. Germline V lookup: CDR1 SGHRS, CDR2 YFSETQ. The CDR3 bases are TGCGCCAGCAGCTTCGGACAGGGAAACACTGAAGCTTTCTTT. This translates into CASSFGQGNTEAFF.

V gene TRBV6-5 combines with J gene TRBJ1-5; maybe TRBD1 (5 bases). The germline gives CDR1 MNHEY, CDR2 SVGAGI. Between the trimmed V and J ends, which lost 2 bases and 6 bases, there was a span of 14 bases. This CDR3 is built from 15 residues. The CDR3 spells CASSYGQGGRQPQHF. The CDR3 DNA is TGTGCCAGCAGTTACGGGCAGGGAGGGCGTCAGCCCCAGCATTTT.

The CDR3 DNA follows: TGTGCCAGCAGCCCCACCGGGACATTCCAGGGGGGCTACACCTTC. Amino acid sequence: CASSPTGTFQGGYTF. V gene TRBV9 combines with J gene TRBJ1-2; D is possibly TRBD1 (6 bases). The germline CDR1 and CDR2 sequences are SGDLS and YYNGEE. The CDR3 consists of 15 residues. Trimming took off 4 bases at V and 8 bases at J, with 21 bases between the two ends. The whole variable domain, filled in from reference TRBV9 and TRBJ1-2, reads DSGVTQTPKHLITATGQRVTLRCSPRSGDLSVYWYQQSLDQGLQFLIQYYNGEERAKGNILERFSAQQFPDLHSELNLSSLELGDSALYFCASSPTGTFQGGYTFGSGTRLTVV.

This clone was recorded once. The chain carries TRBV19 and TRBJ2-1, with a weak D call TRBD1 (5 bases). CDR3 length: 14 amino acids. Between the trimmed V and J ends, which lost 6 bases and 5 bases, there was a span of 14 bases. CDR1 is LNHDA, CDR2 SQIVND, per germline (reference sequence). The CDR3 DNA reads as TGTGCCAGTAGGTATAGGGGCGCCGACAATGAGCAGTTCTTC. Translated: CASRYRGADNEQFF.

The chain recombines TRBV5-1 with TRBJ2-3; D ambiguous. The V gene's germline CDR1 is SGHRS and CDR2 YFSETQ. The CDR3 sequence is 16 residues long. V was trimmed by 0 bases and J by 0 bases, leaving 11 bases between them. CDR3 coding DNA: TGCGCCAGCAGCTTGGCCTCGTTCACTAGCACAGATACGCAGTATTTT. Translation gives CASSLASFTSTDTQYF. Full variable domain (remainder filled in from reference TRBV5-1 and TRBJ2-3): KAGVTQTPRYLIKTRGQQVTLSCSPISGHRSVSWYQQTPGQGLQFLFEYFSETQRNKGNFPGRFSGRQFSNSRSEMNVSTLELGDSALYLCASSLASFTSTDTQYFGPGTRLTVL.

This chain joins TRBV18 and TRBJ1-1; D is undetermined. Between the trimmed V and J ends, which lost 1 base and 5 bases, there was a span of 14 bases. Germline CDR1 is KGHSH and CDR2 is LQKENI. CDR3 length: 15 amino acids. The chain's CDR3 is CASSPRREAGTEAFF. CDR3 coding DNA: TGTGCCAGCTCACCACGGCGGGAGGCGGGGACTGAAGCTTTCTTT.

This sequence joins TRBV3-1 (or the pseudogene TRBV3-2) and TRBJ2-7; a weak D match, TRBD2 (6 bases). Per germline, CDR1 LGHDT and CDR2 YNNKEL (reference sequence). CDR3 length: 15 residues. Between the trimmed V and J ends, which lost 3 bases and 0 bases, there was a span of 12 bases. The CDR3 reads CASSHRDFSSYEQYF. The CDR3 DNA sequence: TGTGCCAGCAGCCACCGGGACTTCAGCTCCTACGAGCAGTACTTC.

This clone was found a few times. The rearrangement links TRBV9 to TRBJ2-2; tentative D call: TRBD2 (5 bases). From germline, CDR1 is SGDLS and CDR2 YYNGEE. CDR3 length: 16 amino acids. V lost 4 bases, J lost 4 bases, and 17 bases lay in between. In nucleotides, the CDR3 is TGTGCCAGCAGCCCCCCGCTGGTGGCGGGCACCGGGGAGCTGTTTTTT. This encodes CASSPPLVAGTGELFF.

This chain joins TRBV28 and TRBJ2-5, with D perhaps TRBD2 (6 bases). In germline, CDR1 is MDHEN, CDR2 SYDVKM. This CDR3 contains 12 residues. The ends were cut back, 7 bases at V and 5 bases at J, with 11 bases in the middle. The CDR3 sequence: CASNPGRETQYF. The CDR3 DNA sequence: TGTGCCAGCAACCCAGGGAGGGAGACCCAGTACTTC.

This rearrangement joins TRBV25-1 to TRBJ2-3; 10 bases fit TRBD2. The CDR3 is made up of 14 amino acids. Trimming cost V 8 bases and J 5 bases; bases outside gene matches: 7. Germline CDR1 is MGHDK and CDR2 is SYGVNS. CDR3 bases: TGTGCCAGCGAGACTAGCGGGTTACTAGATACGCAGTATTTT. Translation: CASETSGLLDTQYF.

The J gene is TRBJ2-7, the V gene TRBV7-6, with D perhaps TRBD2 (5 bases). V was trimmed by 3 bases and J by 2 bases, leaving 8 bases between them. Germline loops: CDR1 SGHVS, CDR2 FNYEAQ. The CDR3 runs to 13 residues. The CDR3 nucleotides read TGTGCCAGCAGCTTCCGGGATGCCTACGAGCAGTACTTC. Amino acid sequence: CASSFRDAYEQYF.

The chain recombines TRBV19 with TRBJ1-6; 7 nucleotides line up with TRBD1. Germline loops: CDR1 LNHDA, CDR2 SQIVND (reference sequence). The CDR3 sequence is 15 residues long. V lost 8 bases, J lost 7 bases, and 11 bases stayed unmatched. This CDR3 is CASRLQGMENSPLHF. The CDR3 nucleotides are TGTGCCAGTCGATTACAGGGGATGGAAAATTCACCCCTCCACTTT. The full variable domain, with the rest looked up from reference TRBV19 and TRBJ1-6, is DGGITQSPKYLFRKEGQNVTLSCEQNLNHDAMYWYRQDPGQGLRLIYYSQIVNDFQKGDIAEGYSVSREKKESFPLTVTSAQKNPTAFYLCASRLQGMENSPLHFGNGTRLTVT.

V usage is TRBV28 and J usage is TRBJ1-1; no clear D gene. The CDR3 extends over 16 amino acids. With 6 bases removed from V and 1 base from J, the gap between germline ends came to 18 bases. Germline V gene lookup returns CDR1 MDHEN and CDR2 SYDVKM. The DNA of the CDR3 is TGTGCCAGCAGCGATACAAACCCGAAGCGGAACACTGAAGCTTTCTTT. Amino acids: CASSDTNPKRNTEAFF.

This chain uses TRBV19 with TRBJ1-5; D may be TRBD1 (6 bases). The CDR3 covers 14 residues. V lost 4 bases, J lost 4 bases, and 11 bases lay in between. Germline loops: CDR1 LNHDA, CDR2 SQIVND (reference sequence). The CDR3 DNA follows: TGTGCCAGTAGTAAGGGGGGAGGGAATCAGCCCCAGCATTTT. Residues: CASSKGGGNQPQHF.

J is TRBJ1-2 and V is TRBV6-5, with 7 positions matching TRBD1. The germline V gene encodes CDR1 MNHEY and CDR2 SVGAGI. V gave up 5 bases and J gave up 4 bases; unmatched junction bases: 7. The CDR3 spans 14 residues. The CDR3 region has the DNA TGTGCCAGCAGTAACCCCGGGACAGTCTATGGCTACACCTTC. It translates to CASSNPGTVYGYTF.

The chain has TRBV29-1 and TRBJ1-3, with D possibly matching TRBD1 (5 bases). V lost 4 bases, J lost 3 bases, and 13 bases lay in between. CDR3 length: 14 amino acids. The germline V gene encodes CDR1 SQVTM and CDR2 ANQGSEA. The DNA for the CDR3 is TGCAGCGTTGGGACAACGAAGAATGGAAACACCATATATTTT. This gives the protein CSVGTTKNGNTIYF.

The chain joins TRBV29-1 to TRBJ2-3; no definite D call. Germline-derived CDR1 and CDR2 are SQVTM and ANQGSEA. Trimming took 1 base from V and 10 from J, leaving 9 bases between them. CDR3 length equals 11 residues. CDR3 region: CSVEARSAQYF. CDR3 DNA: TGCAGCGTTGAAGCGCGTTCTGCGCAGTATTTT.

This chain uses TRBV19 with TRBJ2-3, with D possibly being TRBD2 (6 bases). The CDR3 length is 16 residues. The V gene lost 4 bases and the J gene lost 2 bases, with 16 bases spanning the gap. Germline CDR1 LNHDA, CDR2 SQIVND (reference sequence). In DNA, the CDR3 is TGTGCCAGTAGTACCCCGATCCTAGCGAACACAGATACGCAGTATTTT. Its translation is CASSTPILANTDTQYF.

V and J are TRBV11-2 and TRBJ2-4, with 7 bases matching TRBD2. The CDR3 is 14 residues long. Germline lookup yields CDR1 SGHAT and CDR2 FQNNGV. V trimming: 1 base; J trimming: 7 bases; junction bases outside the gene matches: 4. CDR3 in DNA: TGTGCCAGCAGCTTAGTGGGAGGGAGGAACATTCAGTACTTC. Its protein is CASSLVGGRNIQYF. Full variable domain (missing parts from reference TRBV11-2 and TRBJ2-4): EAGVAQSPRYKIIEKRQSVAFWCNPISGHATLYWYQQILGQGPKLLIQFQNNGVVDDSQLPKDRFSAERLKGVDSTLKIQPAKLEDSAVYLCASSLVGGRNIQYFGAGTRLSVL.

J is TRBJ1-1 and V is TRBV28; no reliable D call. Trimming removed 7 bases at V and 7 bases at J, with 13 bases between. Per germline, CDR1 MDHEN and CDR2 SYDVKM. The length of the CDR3 is 12 residues. In DNA, the CDR3 is TGTGCCAGCATCGCCTGGCCTGGTGAAGCTTTCTTT. Its translation is CASIAWPGEAFF.

The V and J genes are TRBV11-3 and TRBJ2-3; TRBD2 might be the D (6 bases). The CDR3 is made up of 15 amino acids. V was pared by 1 base and J by 6 bases, with 14 bases between. Germline V CDR1 and CDR2: SGHNT, YENEEA. CDR3 in DNA: TGTGCCAGCAGCTTAGCGGCAGGGAGGTGGGATACGCAGTATTTT. As protein: CASSLAAGRWDTQYF.

This clone appeared once. CDR3 region: CASSLITGGTGELFF. CDR3 DNA sequence: TGTGCCAGCAGCTTAATAACCGGCGGCACCGGGGAGCTGTTTTTT. The J gene is TRBJ2-2, the V gene TRBV7-3; no reliable D call. Germline V gene lookup returns CDR1 SGHTA and CDR2 FQGTGA. Between the trimmed V and J ends, which lost 1 base and 4 bases, there was a span of 10 bases. The CDR3 runs 15 residues.